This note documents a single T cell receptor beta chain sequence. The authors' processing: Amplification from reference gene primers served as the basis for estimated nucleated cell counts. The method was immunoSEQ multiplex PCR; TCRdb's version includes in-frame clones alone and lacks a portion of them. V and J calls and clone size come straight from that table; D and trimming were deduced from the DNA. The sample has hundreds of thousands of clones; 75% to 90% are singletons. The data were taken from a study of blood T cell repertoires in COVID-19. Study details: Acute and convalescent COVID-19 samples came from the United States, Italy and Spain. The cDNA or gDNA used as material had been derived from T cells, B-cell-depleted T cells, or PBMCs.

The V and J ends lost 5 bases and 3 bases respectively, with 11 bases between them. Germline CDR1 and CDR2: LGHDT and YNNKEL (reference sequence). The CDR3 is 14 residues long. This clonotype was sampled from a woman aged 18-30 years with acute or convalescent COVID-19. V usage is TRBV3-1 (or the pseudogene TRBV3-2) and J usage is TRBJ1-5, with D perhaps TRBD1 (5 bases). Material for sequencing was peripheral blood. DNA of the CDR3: TGTGCCAGCAGCTTTACAGGTACCAATCAGCCCCAGCATTTT. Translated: CASSFTGTNQPQHF.